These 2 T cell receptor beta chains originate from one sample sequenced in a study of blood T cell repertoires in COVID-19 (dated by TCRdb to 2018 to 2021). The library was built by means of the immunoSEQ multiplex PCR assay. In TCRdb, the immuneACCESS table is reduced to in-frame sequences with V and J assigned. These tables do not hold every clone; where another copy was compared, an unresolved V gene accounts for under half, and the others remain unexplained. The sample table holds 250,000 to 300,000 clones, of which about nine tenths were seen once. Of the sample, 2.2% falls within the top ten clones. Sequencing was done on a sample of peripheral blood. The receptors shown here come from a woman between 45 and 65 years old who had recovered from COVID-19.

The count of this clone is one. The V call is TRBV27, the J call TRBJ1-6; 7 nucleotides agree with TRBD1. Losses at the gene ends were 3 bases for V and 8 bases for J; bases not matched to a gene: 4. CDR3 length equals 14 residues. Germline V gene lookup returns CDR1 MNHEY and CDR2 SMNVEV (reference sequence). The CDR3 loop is CASSLSGGHSPLHF. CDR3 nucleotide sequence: TGTGCCAGCAGTTTGTCAGGGGGTCATTCACCCCTCCACTTT.

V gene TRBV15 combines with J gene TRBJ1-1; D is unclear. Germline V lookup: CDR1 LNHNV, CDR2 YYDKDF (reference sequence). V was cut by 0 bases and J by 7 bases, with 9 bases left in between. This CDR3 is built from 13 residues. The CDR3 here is CATSRDTAREAFF. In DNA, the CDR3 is TGTGCCACCAGCAGAGATACAGCCCGTGAAGCTTTCTTT.